This T cell receptor (beta chain) was captured by sequencing in a study of vaccination and CD4 T cells after COVID-19. CDR1 and CDR2 (germline): LNHDA, SQIVND (reference sequence). The CDR3 covers 14 residues. Documented treatment: roughly nine-day PBMC culture with coronavirus spike peptide pools or control peptides (ViraFEST assay). With regard to this clonotype: Antigen unknown. The junction departs from the called germline gene at one end, perhaps through a read error.

Researchers used the Oncomine TCR Beta short-read assay to sequence DNA from cultured CD4+ T cells. From the PCR reads, TCRdb called clonotypes with MiXCR, one entry per CDR3 protein. There are more than 8,000 distinct CDR3 sequences in the sample; around 51% occur only once, and 30% to 50% lies in the top ten. Sequenced input: CD4+ T cells from blood, cultured in vitro. The V and J genes are TRBV19 and TRBJ1-6; D ambiguous. The TCR comes from a human donor who had recovered from COVID-19. The CDR3 protein is CAGRAENRDSPLHF. The DNA of the CDR3 is TGTGCCGGTAGGGCGGAGAACCGGGATTCACCCCTCCACTTT.